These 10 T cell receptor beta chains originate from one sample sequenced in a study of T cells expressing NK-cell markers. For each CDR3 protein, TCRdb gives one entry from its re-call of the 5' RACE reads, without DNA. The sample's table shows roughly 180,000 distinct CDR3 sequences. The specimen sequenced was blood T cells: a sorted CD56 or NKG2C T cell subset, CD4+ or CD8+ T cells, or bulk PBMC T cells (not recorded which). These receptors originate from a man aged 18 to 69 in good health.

CDR3 sequence reads: CASRSGGTEAFF. The genes are TRBV5-4 and TRBJ1-1. From germline, CDR1 is SGHNT and CDR2 YYREEE (reference sequence). The CDR3 is 12 amino acids. Combining the CDR3 with reference TRBV5-4 and TRBJ1-1 gives the whole variable domain ETGVTQSPTHLIKTRGQQVTLRCSSQSGHNTVSWYQQALGQGPQFIFQYYREEENGRGNFPPRFSGLQFPNYSSELNVNALELDDSALYLCASRSGGTEAFFGQGTRLTVV.

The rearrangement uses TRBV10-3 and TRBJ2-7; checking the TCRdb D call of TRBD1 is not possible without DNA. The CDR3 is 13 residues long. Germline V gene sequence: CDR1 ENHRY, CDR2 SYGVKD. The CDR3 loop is CAISRDRPAEQYF.

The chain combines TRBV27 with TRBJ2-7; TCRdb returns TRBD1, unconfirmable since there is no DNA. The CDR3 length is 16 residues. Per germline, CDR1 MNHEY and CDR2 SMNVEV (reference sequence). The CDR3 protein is CASRVSPGAGAYEQYF.

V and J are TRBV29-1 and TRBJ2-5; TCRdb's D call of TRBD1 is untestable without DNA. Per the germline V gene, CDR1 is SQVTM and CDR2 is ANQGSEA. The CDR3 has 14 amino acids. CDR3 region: CSVNPDSDQETQYF.

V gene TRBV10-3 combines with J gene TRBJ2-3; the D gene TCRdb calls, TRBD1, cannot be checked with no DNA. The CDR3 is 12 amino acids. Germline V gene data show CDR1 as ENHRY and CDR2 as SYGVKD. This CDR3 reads CALPGSADTQYF.

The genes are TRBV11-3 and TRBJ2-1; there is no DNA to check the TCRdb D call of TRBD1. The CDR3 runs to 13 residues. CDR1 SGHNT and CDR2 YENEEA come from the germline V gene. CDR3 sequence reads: CASSLRGDPPQFF.

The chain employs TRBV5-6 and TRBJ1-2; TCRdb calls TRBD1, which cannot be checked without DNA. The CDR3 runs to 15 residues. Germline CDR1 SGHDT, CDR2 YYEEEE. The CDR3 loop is CASSLRGLLNYGYTF.

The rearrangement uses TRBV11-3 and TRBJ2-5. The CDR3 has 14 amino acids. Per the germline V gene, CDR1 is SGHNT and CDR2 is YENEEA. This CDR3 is CASSSHTHQETQYF.

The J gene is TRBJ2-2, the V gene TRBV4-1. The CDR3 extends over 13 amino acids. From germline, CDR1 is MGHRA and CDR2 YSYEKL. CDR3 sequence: CASGRPNTGELFF.

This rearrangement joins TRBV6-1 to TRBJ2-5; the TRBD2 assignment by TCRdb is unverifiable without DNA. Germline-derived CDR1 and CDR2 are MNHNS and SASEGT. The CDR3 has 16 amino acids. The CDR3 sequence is CASSPLVGGPRETQYF.